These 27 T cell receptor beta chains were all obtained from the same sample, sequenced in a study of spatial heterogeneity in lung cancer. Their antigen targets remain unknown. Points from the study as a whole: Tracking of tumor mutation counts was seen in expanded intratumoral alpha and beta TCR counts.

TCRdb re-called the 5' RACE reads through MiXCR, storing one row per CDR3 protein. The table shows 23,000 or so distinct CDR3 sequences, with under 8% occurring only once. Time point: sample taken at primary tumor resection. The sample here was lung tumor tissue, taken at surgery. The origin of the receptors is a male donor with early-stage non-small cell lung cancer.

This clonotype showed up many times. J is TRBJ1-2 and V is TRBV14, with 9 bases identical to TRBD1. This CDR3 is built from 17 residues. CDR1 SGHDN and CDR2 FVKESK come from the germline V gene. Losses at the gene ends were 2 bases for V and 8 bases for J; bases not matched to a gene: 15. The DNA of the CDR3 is TGTGCCAGCAGCCAACCCGGGACAGGGAGTTTTGGCTGGGGCTACACCTTC. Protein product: CASSQPGTGSFGWGYTF.

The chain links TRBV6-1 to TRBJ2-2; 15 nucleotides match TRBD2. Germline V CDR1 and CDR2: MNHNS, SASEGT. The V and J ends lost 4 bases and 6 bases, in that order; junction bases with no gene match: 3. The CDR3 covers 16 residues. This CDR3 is CASSAGTSGRSGELFF. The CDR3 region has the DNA TGTGCCAGCAGTGCAGGGACTAGCGGGAGGTCCGGGGAGCTGTTTTTT.

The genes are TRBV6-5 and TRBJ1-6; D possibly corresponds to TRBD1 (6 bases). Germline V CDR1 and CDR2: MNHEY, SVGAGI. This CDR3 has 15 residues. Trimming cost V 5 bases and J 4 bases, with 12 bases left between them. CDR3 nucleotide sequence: TGTGCCAGCAGTCGTGGACAGAGATATAATTCACCCCTCCACTTT. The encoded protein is CASSRGQRYNSPLHF.

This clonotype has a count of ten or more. Written as DNA, the CDR3 is TGCGCCAGCAGCTGGTGGGCGGACGGGAATACTGAAGCTTTCTTT. Its translation: CASSWWADGNTEAFF. This chain links TRBV5-1 with TRBJ1-1; no clear D. The germline gives CDR1 SGHRS, CDR2 YFSETQ. There are 15 residues in the CDR3. V lost 3 bases and J lost 5, with 17 bases in between.

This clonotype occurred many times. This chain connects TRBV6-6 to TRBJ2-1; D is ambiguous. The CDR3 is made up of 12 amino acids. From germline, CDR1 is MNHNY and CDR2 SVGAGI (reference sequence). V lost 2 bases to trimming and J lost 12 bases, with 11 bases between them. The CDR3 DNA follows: TGTGCCAGCAGTTACCGAGAAGTTCTGCAGTTCTTC. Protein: CASSYREVLQFF.

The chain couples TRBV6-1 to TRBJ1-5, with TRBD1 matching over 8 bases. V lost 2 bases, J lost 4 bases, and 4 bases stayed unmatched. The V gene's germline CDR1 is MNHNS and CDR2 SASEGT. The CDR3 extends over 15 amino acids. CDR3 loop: CASSENRGDNQPQHF. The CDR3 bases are TGTGCCAGCAGTGAAAACAGGGGGGATAATCAGCCCCAGCATTTT.

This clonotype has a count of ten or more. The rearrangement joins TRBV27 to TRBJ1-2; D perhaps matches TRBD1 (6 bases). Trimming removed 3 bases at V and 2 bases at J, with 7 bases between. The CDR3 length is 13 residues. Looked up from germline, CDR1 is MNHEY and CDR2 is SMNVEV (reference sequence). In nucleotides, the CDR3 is TGTGCCAGCAGTTTCGGACAGAACTATGGCTACACCTTC. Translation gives CASSFGQNYGYTF.

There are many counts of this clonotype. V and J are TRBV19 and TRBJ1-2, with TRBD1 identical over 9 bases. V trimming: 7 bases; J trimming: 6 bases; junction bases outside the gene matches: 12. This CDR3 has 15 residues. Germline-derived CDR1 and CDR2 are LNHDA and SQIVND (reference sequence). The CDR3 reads CASTTATGGWDGYTF. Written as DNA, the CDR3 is TGTGCCAGTACGACCGCAACAGGGGGCTGGGATGGCTACACCTTC. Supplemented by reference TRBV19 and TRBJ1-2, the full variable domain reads DGGITQSPKYLFRKEGQNVTLSCEQNLNHDAMYWYRQDPGQGLRLIYYSQIVNDFQKGDIAEGYSVSREKKESFPLTVTSAQKNPTAFYLCASTTATGGWDGYTFGSGTRLTVV.

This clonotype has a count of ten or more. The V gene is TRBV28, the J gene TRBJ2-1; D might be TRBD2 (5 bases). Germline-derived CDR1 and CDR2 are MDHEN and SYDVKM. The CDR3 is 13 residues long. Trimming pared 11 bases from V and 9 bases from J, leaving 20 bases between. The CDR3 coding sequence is TGTGCCGCCCAAGAGGGTGAGTCCGGTGAGCAGTTCTTC. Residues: CAAQEGESGEQFF.

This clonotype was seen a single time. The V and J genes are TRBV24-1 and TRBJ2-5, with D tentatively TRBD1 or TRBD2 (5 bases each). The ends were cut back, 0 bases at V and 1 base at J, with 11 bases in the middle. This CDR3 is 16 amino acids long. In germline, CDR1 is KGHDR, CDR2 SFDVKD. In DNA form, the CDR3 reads TGTGCCACCAGTGATTTGCAAACCGGGGCCCAAGAGACCCAGTACTTC. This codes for CATSDLQTGAQETQYF.

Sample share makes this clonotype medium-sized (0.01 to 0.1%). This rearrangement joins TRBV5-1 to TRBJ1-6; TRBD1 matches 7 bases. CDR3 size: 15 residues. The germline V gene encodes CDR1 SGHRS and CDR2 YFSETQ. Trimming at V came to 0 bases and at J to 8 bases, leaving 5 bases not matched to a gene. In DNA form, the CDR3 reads TGCGCCAGCAGCTTGGAGGGCAGGGGGGATTCACCCCTCCACTTT. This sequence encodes CASSLEGRGDSPLHF.

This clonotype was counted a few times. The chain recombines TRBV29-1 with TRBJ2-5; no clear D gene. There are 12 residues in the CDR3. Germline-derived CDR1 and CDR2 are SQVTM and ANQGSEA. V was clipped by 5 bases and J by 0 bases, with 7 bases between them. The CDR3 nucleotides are TGCAGCGTTAGTGGGGACCAAGAGACCCAGTACTTC. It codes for CSVSGDQETQYF.

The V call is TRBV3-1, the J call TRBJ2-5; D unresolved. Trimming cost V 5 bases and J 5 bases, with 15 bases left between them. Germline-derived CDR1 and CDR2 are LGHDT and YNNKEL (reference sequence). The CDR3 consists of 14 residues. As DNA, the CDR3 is TGTGCCAGCAGCTATAACGGACGGTGGGAGACCCAGTACTTC. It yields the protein CASSYNGRWETQYF.

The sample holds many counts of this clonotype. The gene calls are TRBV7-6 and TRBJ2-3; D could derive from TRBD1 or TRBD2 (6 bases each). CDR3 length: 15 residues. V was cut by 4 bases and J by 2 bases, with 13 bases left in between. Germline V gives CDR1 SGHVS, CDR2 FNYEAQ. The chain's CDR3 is CASSSRWGATDTQYF. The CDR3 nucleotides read TGTGCCAGCAGCTCCCGTTGGGGGGCCACAGATACGCAGTATTTT.

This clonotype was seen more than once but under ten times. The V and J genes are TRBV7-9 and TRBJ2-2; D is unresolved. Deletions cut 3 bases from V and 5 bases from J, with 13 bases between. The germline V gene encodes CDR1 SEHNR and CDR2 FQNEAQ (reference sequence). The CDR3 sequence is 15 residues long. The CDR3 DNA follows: TGTGCCAGCAGCTTCCAGGCTTTGAGGACCGGGGAGCTGTTTTTT. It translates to CASSFQALRTGELFF.

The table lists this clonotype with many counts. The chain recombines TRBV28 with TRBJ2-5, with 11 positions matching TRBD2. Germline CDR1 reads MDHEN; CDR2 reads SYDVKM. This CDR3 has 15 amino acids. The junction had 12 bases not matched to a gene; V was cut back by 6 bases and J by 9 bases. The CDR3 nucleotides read TGTGCCAGCAGGGCGACTAGCGGGGTACCAGGGTCCCAGTACTTC. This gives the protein CASRATSGVPGSQYF.

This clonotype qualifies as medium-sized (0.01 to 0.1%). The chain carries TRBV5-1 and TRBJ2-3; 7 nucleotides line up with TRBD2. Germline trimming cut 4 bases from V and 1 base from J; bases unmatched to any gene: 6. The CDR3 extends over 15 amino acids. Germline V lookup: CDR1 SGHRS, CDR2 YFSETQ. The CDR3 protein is CASSHGGGGTDTQYF. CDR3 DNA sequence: TGCGCCAGCAGCCACGGCGGGGGAGGCACAGATACGCAGTATTTT.

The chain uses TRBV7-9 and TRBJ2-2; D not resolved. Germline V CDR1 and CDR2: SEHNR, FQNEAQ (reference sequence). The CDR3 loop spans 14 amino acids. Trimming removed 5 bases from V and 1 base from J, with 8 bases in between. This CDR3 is CASSLSQNTGELFF. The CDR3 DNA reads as TGTGCCAGCAGCCTAAGCCAGAACACCGGGGAGCTGTTTTTT.

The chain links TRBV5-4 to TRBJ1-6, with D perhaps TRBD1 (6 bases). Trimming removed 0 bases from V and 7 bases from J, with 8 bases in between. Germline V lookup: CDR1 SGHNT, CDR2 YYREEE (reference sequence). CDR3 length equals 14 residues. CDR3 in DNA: TGTGCCAGCAGCTTGGTAACAGGGAATTCACCCCTCCACTTT. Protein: CASSLVTGNSPLHF.

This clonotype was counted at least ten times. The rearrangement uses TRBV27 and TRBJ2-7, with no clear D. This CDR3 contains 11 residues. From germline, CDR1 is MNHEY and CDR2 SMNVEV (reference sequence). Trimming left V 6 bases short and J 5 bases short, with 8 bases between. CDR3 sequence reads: CASRGWDEQYF. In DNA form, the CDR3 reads TGTGCCAGCAGGGGGTGGGACGAGCAGTACTTC.

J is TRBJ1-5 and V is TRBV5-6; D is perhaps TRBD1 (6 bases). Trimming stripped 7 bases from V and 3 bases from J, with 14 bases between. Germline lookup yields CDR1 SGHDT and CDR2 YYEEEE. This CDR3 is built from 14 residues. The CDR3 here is CASRLQGINQPQHF. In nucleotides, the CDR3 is TGTGCCAGCCGCCTGCAGGGGATCAATCAGCCCCAGCATTTT.

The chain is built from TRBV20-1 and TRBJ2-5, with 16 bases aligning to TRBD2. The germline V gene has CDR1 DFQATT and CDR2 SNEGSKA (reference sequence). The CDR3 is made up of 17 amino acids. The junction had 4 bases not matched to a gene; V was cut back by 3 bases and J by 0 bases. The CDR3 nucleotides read TGCAGTGCTAGTGGGACTAGCGGGGGGGCCCACCAAGAGACCCAGTACTTC. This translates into CSASGTSGGAHQETQYF.

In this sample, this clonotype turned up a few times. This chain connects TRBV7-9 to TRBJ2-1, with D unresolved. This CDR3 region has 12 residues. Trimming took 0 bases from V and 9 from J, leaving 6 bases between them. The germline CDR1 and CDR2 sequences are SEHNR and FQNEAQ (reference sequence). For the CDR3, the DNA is TGTGCCAGCAGCTTAGCTGTGGGTGAGCAGTTCTTC. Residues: CASSLAVGEQFF.

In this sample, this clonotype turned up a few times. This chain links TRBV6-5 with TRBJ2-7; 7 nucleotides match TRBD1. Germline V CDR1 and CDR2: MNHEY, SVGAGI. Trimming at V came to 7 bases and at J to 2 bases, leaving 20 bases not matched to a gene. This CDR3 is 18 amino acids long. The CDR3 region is CASTILRPRQGDAYEQYF. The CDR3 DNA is TGTGCCAGCACCATACTCCGCCCTCGGCAGGGGGATGCCTACGAGCAGTACTTC.

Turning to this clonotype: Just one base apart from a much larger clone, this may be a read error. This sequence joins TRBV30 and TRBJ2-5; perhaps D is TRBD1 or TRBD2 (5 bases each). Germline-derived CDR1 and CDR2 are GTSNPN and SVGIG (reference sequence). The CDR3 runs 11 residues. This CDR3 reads CACGTRESQYF. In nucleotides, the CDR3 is TGTGCCTGTGGGACGAGAGAGTCCCAGTACTTC. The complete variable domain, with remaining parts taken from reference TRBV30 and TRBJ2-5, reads SQTIHQWPATLVQPVGSPLSLECTVEGTSNPNLYWYRQAAGRGLQLLFYSVGIGQISSEVPQNLSASRPQDRQFILSSKKLLLSDSGFYLCACGTRESQYFGPGTRLLVL.

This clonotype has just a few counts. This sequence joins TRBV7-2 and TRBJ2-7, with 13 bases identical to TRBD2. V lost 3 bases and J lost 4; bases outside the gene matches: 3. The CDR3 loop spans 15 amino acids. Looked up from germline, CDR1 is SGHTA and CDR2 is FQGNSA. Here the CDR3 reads CASSFATSGRYEQYF. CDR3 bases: TGTGCCAGCAGCTTCGCGACTAGCGGGAGGTACGAGCAGTACTTC.

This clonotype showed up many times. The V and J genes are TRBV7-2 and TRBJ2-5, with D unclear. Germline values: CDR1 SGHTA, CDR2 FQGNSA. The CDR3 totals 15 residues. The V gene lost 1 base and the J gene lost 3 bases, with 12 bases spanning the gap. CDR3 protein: CASSLVQNAKETQYF. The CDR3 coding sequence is TGTGCCAGCAGCTTAGTTCAGAACGCAAAAGAGACCCAGTACTTC.